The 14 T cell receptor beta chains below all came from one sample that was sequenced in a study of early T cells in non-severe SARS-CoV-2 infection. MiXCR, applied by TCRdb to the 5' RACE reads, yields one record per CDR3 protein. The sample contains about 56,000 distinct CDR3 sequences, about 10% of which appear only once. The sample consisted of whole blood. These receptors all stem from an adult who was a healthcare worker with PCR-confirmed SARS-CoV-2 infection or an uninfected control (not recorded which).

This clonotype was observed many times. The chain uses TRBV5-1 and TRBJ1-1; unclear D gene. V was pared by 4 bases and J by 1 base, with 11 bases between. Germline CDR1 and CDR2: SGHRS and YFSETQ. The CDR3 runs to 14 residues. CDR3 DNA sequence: TGCGCCAGCAGCCAAAGCACCGGGAACACTGAAGCTTTCTTT. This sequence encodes CASSQSTGNTEAFF.

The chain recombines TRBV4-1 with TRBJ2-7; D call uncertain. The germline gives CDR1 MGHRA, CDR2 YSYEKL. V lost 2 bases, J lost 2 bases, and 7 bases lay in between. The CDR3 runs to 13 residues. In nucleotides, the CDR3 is TGCGCCAGCAGCCAAAGCGAGGCCTACGAGCAGTACTTC. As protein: CASSQSEAYEQYF.

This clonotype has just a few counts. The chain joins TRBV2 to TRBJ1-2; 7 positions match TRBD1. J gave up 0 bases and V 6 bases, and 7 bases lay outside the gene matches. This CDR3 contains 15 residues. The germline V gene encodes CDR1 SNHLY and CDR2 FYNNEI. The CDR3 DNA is TGTGCCAGCAGGGACAGGTTTTTCTCTAACTATGGCTACACCTTC. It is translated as CASRDRFFSNYGYTF. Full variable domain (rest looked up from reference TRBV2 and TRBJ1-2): EPEVTQTPSHQVTQMGQEVILRCVPISNHLYFYWYRQILGQKVEFLVSFYNNEISEKSEIFDDQFSVERPDGSNFTLKIRSTKLEDSAMYFCASRDRFFSNYGYTFGSGTRLTVV.

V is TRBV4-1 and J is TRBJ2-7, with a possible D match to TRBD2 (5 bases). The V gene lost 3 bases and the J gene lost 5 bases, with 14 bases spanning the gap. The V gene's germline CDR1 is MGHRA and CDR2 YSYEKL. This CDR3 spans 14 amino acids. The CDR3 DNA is TGCGCCAGCAGCCAGGAGGCCCTAAGGGACGAGCAGTACTTC. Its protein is CASSQEALRDEQYF.

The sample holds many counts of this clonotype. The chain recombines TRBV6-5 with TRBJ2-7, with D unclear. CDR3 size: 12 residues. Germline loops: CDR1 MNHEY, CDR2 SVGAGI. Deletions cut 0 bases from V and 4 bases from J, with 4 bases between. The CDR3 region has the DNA TGTGCCAGCAGTTACTCCCGATACGAGCAGTACTTC. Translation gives CASSYSRYEQYF.

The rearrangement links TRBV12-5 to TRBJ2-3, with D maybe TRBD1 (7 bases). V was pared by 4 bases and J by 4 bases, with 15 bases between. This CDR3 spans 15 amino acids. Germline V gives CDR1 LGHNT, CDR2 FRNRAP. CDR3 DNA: TGTGCTAGTGGTTCCTGGACAGGCGGGGCAGATACGCAGTATTTT. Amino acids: CASGSWTGGADTQYF. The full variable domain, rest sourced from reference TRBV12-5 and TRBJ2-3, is DARVTQTPRHKVTEMGQEVTMRCQPILGHNTVFWYRQTMMQGLELLAYFRNRAPLDDSGMPKDRFSAEMPDATLATLKIQPSEPRDSAVYFCASGSWTGGADTQYFGPGTRLTVL.

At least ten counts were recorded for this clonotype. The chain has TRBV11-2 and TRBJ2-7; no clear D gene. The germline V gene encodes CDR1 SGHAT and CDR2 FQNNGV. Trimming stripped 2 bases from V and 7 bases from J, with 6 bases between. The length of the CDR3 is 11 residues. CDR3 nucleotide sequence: TGTGCCAGCAGCTTAAACTGGGAGCAGTACTTC. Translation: CASSLNWEQYF.

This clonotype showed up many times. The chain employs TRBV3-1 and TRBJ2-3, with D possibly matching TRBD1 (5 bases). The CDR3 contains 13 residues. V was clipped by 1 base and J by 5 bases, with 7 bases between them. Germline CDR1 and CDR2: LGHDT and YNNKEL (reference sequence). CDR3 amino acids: CASSQGTGDTQYF. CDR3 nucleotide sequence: TGTGCCAGCAGCCAAGGAACAGGAGATACGCAGTATTTT.

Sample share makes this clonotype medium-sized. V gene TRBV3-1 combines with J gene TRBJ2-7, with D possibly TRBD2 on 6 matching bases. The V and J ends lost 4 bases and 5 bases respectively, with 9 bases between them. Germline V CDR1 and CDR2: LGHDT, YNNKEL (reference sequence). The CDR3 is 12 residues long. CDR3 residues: CASSRGVHEQYF. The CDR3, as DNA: TGTGCCAGCAGCCGGGGGGTTCACGAGCAGTACTTC.

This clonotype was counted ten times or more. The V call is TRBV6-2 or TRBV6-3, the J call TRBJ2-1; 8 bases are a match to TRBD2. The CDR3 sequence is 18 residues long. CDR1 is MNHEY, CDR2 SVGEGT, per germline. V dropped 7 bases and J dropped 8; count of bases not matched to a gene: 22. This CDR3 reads CASTAPEGLAKNPDEQFF. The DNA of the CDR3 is TGTGCCAGCACCGCCCCAGAAGGACTAGCCAAAAATCCGGATGAGCAGTTCTTC.

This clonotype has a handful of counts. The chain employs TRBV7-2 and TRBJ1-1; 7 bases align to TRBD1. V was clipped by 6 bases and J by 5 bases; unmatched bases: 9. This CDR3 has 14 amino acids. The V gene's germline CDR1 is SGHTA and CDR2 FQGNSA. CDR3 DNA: TGTGCCAGCAGTCCAAGGTCAGGGGGTACTGAAGCTTTCTTT. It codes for CASSPRSGGTEAFF.

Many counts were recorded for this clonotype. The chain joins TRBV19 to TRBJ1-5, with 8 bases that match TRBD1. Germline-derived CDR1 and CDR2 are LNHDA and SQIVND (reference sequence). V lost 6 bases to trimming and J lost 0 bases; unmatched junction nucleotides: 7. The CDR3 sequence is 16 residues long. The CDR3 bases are TGTGCCAGTAGAGAAACAGGGGGGGTTAGCAATCAGCCCCAGCATTTT. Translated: CASRETGGVSNQPQHF. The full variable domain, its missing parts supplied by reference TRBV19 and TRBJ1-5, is DGGITQSPKYLFRKEGQNVTLSCEQNLNHDAMYWYRQDPGQGLRLIYYSQIVNDFQKGDIAEGYSVSREKKESFPLTVTSAQKNPTAFYLCASRETGGVSNQPQHFGDGTRLSIL.

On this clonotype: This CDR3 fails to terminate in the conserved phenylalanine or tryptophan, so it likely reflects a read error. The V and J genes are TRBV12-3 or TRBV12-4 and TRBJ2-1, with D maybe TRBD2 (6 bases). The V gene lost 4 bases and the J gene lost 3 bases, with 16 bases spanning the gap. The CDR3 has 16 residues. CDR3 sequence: CASSWGAGLHYNEQFY. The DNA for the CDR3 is TGTGCCAGCAGTTGGGGAGCGGGCCTCCACTACAATGAGCAGTTCTAC.

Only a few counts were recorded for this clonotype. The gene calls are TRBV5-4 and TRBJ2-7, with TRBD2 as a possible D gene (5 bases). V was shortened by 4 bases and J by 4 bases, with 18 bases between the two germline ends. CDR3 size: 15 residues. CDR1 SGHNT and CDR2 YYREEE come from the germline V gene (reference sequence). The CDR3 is CASSRRGLADYEQYF. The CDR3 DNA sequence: TGTGCCAGCAGCCGCCGGGGTCTTGCCGATTACGAGCAGTACTTC.